The clone carrying this TCR beta chain was counted a few times. Antigen: not known. Germline CDR1 reads SGHTA; CDR2 reads FQGTGA. The CDR3 has 15 amino acids. V lost 5 bases and J lost 4, with 16 bases in between. The sample comes from a study of T-cell memory formation after mild COVID-19. Study summary: TCR clusters mostly belonged to single donors.

Study-level points and caveats: Cross-reactive memory seemingly joined, as some responding clones were found in pre-infection memory. Most CD4+ clones that shrank were in CM and EM, while CD8+ ones turned up in EMRA.

5'RACE with constant-segment primers built TCRalpha and TCRbeta cDNA libraries with UMIs. MiXCR, run by TCRdb on the 5' RACE reads, gives a single entry per CDR3 protein. Of almost 550,000 distinct CDR3 sequences in the sample, about a fifth are singletons; the top ten hold about 12%. Sequenced material: PBMCs or a T cell subset sorted from them (not recorded which). V gene TRBV7-3 combines with J gene TRBJ2-3; tentative D call: TRBD2 (6 bases). This receptor was obtained from an adult woman who had mild COVID-19 (a few samples of this study predate the infection). Cell type and time point are not known. Written as DNA, the CDR3 is TGTGCCAGCAGCGCGACTAGTAGTAGGGCAGATACGCAGTATTTT. Translation gives CASSATSSRADTQYF. Using reference TRBV7-3 and TRBJ2-3 for the parts outside the CDR3, the full variable domain is GAGVSQTPSNKVTEKGKYVELRCDPISGHTALYWYRQSLGQGPEFLIYFQGTGAADDSGLPNDRFFAVRPEGSVSTLKIQRTERGDSAVYLCASSATSSRADTQYFGPGTRLTVL.